Each of the 25 T cell receptor beta chains below was sequenced from the same sample in a study of T cell repertoires in cytomegalovirus infection. TCRdb independently ran MiXCR on the reads; one entry per CDR3 protein. Found here are about 680,000 distinct CDR3 sequences, less than 25% of them singletons; the top ten hold approximately 8%. The sample consisted of CD8+ T cells from PBMCs. The origin of the receptors is a human donor in good health (CMV status not recorded). Some clones in this sample may be carry-over from other donors' samples.

This clonotype was seen just once. The rearrangement uses TRBV28 and TRBJ2-1; TRBD2 agrees at 13 bases. V lost 6 bases, J lost 9 bases, and 11 bases stayed unmatched. The CDR3 length is 16 residues. Germline CDR1 and CDR2: MDHEN and SYDVKM. The DNA of the CDR3 is TGTGCCAGCAGGTCTATCCGACTAGCGGGGGGAGGTGAGCAGTTCTTC. Its translation is CASRSIRLAGGGEQFF.

This rearrangement joins TRBV20-1 to TRBJ2-3; TRBD2 agrees at 7 bases. This CDR3 spans 14 amino acids. J gave up 3 bases and V 1 base, and 4 bases lay outside the gene matches. Germline V CDR1 and CDR2: DFQATT, SNEGSKA (reference sequence). The CDR3: CSARGGLETDTQYF. The CDR3 DNA follows: TGCAGTGCTAGAGGCGGACTAGAGACAGATACGCAGTATTTT.

The V and J genes are TRBV27 and TRBJ2-7; 9 positions match TRBD1. J gave up 6 bases and V 5 bases, and 11 bases lay outside the gene matches. The CDR3 sequence is 15 residues long. Germline CDR1 reads MNHEY; CDR2 reads SMNVEV (reference sequence). The CDR3 DNA reads as TGTGCCAGCAGTCCCCCGGGACAGGGATCGCTCGAGCAGTACTTC. This gives the protein CASSPPGQGSLEQYF.

The chain joins TRBV5-1 to TRBJ2-7, with D possibly being TRBD1 or TRBD2 (6 bases each). Germline CDR1 and CDR2: SGHRS and YFSETQ. Trimming took 0 bases from V and 5 from J, leaving 12 bases between them. The CDR3 consists of 14 residues. CDR3 nucleotide sequence: TGCGCCAGCAGCTTGGCCGGGGGCGCGGACGAGCAGTACGTC. Translation: CASSLAGGADEQYV.

The sample holds a few counts of this clonotype. The chain recombines TRBV12-3 or TRBV12-4 with TRBJ1-5; possibly TRBD1 for D (5 bases). CDR3 size: 13 residues. With 2 bases removed from V and 7 bases from J, the gap between germline ends came to 9 bases. CDR3 in amino acids: CASSLTPGQPQHF. CDR3 DNA: TGTGCCAGCAGTTTAACCCCAGGGCAGCCCCAGCATTTT.

The chain combines TRBV19 with TRBJ2-5; D not resolved. The length of the CDR3 is 14 residues. V was cut by 1 base and J by 2 bases, with 8 bases left in between. From germline, CDR1 is LNHDA and CDR2 SQIVND (reference sequence). CDR3 sequence (DNA): TGTGCCAGTAGTATAGTAATCTTTCAAGAGACCCAGTACTTC. Translated, it gives CASSIVIFQETQYF.

This clonotype was detected only a few times. The chain uses TRBV28 and TRBJ2-3; 9 bases are a match to TRBD2. Trimming cost V 7 bases and J 1 base; bases outside gene matches: 6. Per germline, CDR1 MDHEN and CDR2 SYDVKM. CDR3 length: 15 amino acids. This CDR3 reads CASTPAGGGTDTQYF. The CDR3 nucleotides are TGTGCCAGCACCCCTGCGGGGGGGGGCACAGATACGCAGTATTTT.

This chain's CDR3 is CASTGLAGAADTQYF. CDR3 coding DNA: TGTGCCAGCACCGGACTAGCGGGGGCGGCAGATACGCAGTATTTT. This chain connects TRBV28 to TRBJ2-3, with TRBD2 identical over 13 bases. Germline assignment: CDR1 MDHEN and CDR2 SYDVKM. V was pared by 7 bases and J by 4 bases, with 5 bases of the junction left unmatched. The CDR3 length is 15 residues. Supplemented by reference TRBV28 and TRBJ2-3, the full variable domain reads DVKVTQSSRYLVKRTGEKVFLECVQDMDHENMFWYRQDPGLGLRLIYFSYDVKMKEKGDIPEGYSVSREKKERFSLILESASTNQTSMYLCASTGLAGAADTQYFGPGTRLTVL.

Details on this clonotype: One base away lies a much larger clone, so this may be a sequencing read error. J is TRBJ2-3 and V is TRBV7-2; TRBD2 agrees at 10 bases. CDR3 length equals 15 residues. CDR1 is SGHTA, CDR2 FQGNSA, per germline. Unmatched junction bases numbered 5, after V lost 3 bases and J lost 5 bases. The CDR3 DNA sequence: TGTGCCAGCAGCTTCAGCGGGGGGGTGGTAGATACGCAGTATTTT. Residues: CASSFSGGVVDTQYF.

Turning to this clonotype: This may arise from a read error, as a much more abundant clone is one base away. The CDR3 is CASSQSSSGAYNEQFF. CDR3 in DNA: TGCGCCAGCAGCCAATCATCTAGCGGCGCCTACAATGAGCAGTTCTTC. This rearrangement joins TRBV4-1 to TRBJ2-1; 7 bases align to TRBD2. The CDR3 is made up of 16 amino acids. V was pared by 2 bases and J by 2 bases, with 6 bases of the junction left unmatched. Germline CDR1 and CDR2: MGHRA and YSYEKL.

This clonotype was seen ten or more times. The chain carries TRBV7-8 and TRBJ2-2, with D perhaps given as TRBD1 or TRBD2 (6 bases each). Trimming left V 5 bases short and J 5 bases short, with 21 bases between. The CDR3 contains 17 residues. Per germline, CDR1 SGHVS and CDR2 FQNEAQ. The CDR3 sequence: CASSPLEGGYITGELFF. The CDR3 nucleotides are TGTGCCAGCAGCCCTCTTGAGGGGGGATATATTACCGGGGAGCTGTTTTTT.

This clonotype was observed a handful of times. V and J are TRBV28 and TRBJ2-1; 9 bases map to TRBD2. The CDR3 totals 14 residues. J gave up 7 bases and V 8 bases, and 9 bases lay outside the gene matches. Germline CDR1 reads MDHEN; CDR2 reads SYDVKM. This chain's CDR3 is CASAGGGGRNEQFF. CDR3 DNA: TGTGCCAGCGCCGGCGGGGGGGGCCGGAATGAGCAGTTCTTC.

The table lists this clonotype with many counts. The chain carries TRBV7-6 and TRBJ1-1; D is possibly TRBD1 (6 bases). The CDR3 has 14 amino acids. V was pared by 5 bases and J by 1 base, with 11 bases between. Germline CDR1 SGHVS, CDR2 FNYEAQ. This CDR3 reads CASSLDSSNTEAFF. CDR3 bases: TGTGCCAGCAGCCTGGACAGTTCGAACACTGAAGCTTTCTTT. Together with reference TRBV7-6 and TRBJ1-1, the CDR3 gives the full variable domain: GAGVSQSPRYKVTKRGQDVALRCDPISGHVSLYWYRQALGQGPEFLTYFNYEAQQDKSGLPNDRFSAERPEGSISTLTIQRTEQRDSAMYRCASSLDSSNTEAFFGQGTRLTVV.

This clonotype appeared a few times. The chain couples TRBV28 to TRBJ2-3, with D perhaps given as TRBD1 or TRBD2 (5 bases each). With 5 bases removed from V and 0 bases from J, the gap between germline ends came to 15 bases. CDR3 length: 16 residues. The V gene's germline CDR1 is MDHEN and CDR2 SYDVKM. CDR3 in amino acids: CASSRPGTASTDTQYF. Here the CDR3 DNA reads TGTGCCAGCAGTCGCCCCGGGACGGCTAGCACAGATACGCAGTATTTT.

This clonotype was seen many times. V and J are TRBV25-1 and TRBJ1-2; D possibly corresponds to TRBD1 (6 bases). V dropped 1 base and J dropped 8 bases, with 17 bases sitting between them. The CDR3 length is 15 residues. Germline V gene lookup returns CDR1 MGHDK and CDR2 SYGVNS. The CDR3 coding sequence is TGTGCCAGCAGTGAATCCCTCTCAGGGGTCGGGGGCTACACCTTC. Translation: CASSESLSGVGGYTF.

Ten or more counts support this clonotype. The chain links TRBV7-8 to TRBJ2-1; TRBD1 matches at 7 bases. The ends lost 0 bases at V and 1 base at J; junction bases unmatched: 3. From germline, CDR1 is SGHVS and CDR2 FQNEAQ. The CDR3 is made up of 16 amino acids. The CDR3 sequence: CASSLALDRSYNEQFF. The CDR3 bases are TGTGCCAGCAGCTTAGCGCTGGACAGGTCCTACAATGAGCAGTTCTTC.

The chain uses TRBV28 and TRBJ1-1; TRBD1 matches at 7 bases. V lost 4 bases, J lost 1 base, and 6 bases stayed unmatched. The CDR3 contains 15 residues. Germline V gene data show CDR1 as MDHEN and CDR2 as SYDVKM. Here the CDR3 DNA reads TGTGCCAGCAGTTCAGCCGGGACAGAGAACACTGAAGCTTTCTTT. It specifies CASSSAGTENTEAFF.

V is TRBV29-1 and J is TRBJ2-1; D is tentatively TRBD1 or TRBD2 (6 bases each). Per the germline V gene, CDR1 is SQVTM and CDR2 is ANQGSEA. V lost 4 bases to trimming and J lost 7 bases, with 17 bases between them. There are 14 residues in the CDR3. The CDR3 loop is CSVGGGNLGNEQFF. CDR3 bases: TGCAGCGTTGGAGGGGGGAACCTTGGAAATGAGCAGTTCTTC.

The table lists this clonotype with many counts. This chain connects TRBV7-8 to TRBJ2-6; D may be TRBD2 (7 bases). The germline V and J ends were trimmed by 1 base and 0 bases, with 19 bases remaining between them. CDR3 length: 20 amino acids. CDR1 SGHVS and CDR2 FQNEAQ come from the germline V gene. In nucleotides, the CDR3 is TGTGCCAGCAGCTTAGGAAGGGGGGGGACGTACAGCTCTGGGGCCAACGTCCTGACTTTC. Translating it yields CASSLGRGGTYSSGANVLTF.

This clonotype was detected a few times. This chain uses TRBV13 with TRBJ2-2; the D gene is possibly TRBD2 (6 bases). V was cut by 5 bases and J by 0 bases, with 10 bases left in between. Germline values: CDR1 PRHDT, CDR2 FYEKMQ (reference sequence). The CDR3 is made up of 15 amino acids. The CDR3 nucleotides read TGTGCCAGCAGCGAGGGACTGGCGAACACCGGGGAGCTGTTTTTT. It codes for CASSEGLANTGELFF.

A few counts support this clonotype. The chain has TRBV15 and TRBJ2-7; weak D call: TRBD2 (5 bases). The V and J ends lost 1 base and 5 bases respectively, with 9 bases between them. In germline, CDR1 is LNHNV, CDR2 YYDKDF (reference sequence). CDR3 length equals 13 residues. The CDR3 spells CATSRVPGNEQYF. The CDR3 DNA is TGTGCCACCAGCAGAGTCCCGGGAAACGAGCAGTACTTC.

This clonotype was detected ten times or more. The chain joins TRBV7-6 to TRBJ2-1; 9 bases match TRBD1. Germline loops: CDR1 SGHVS, CDR2 FNYEAQ. This CDR3 is 14 amino acids long. The junction had 2 bases not matched to a gene; V was cut back by 0 bases and J by 8 bases. The CDR3 sequence: CASSLAGDRDEQFF. For the CDR3, the DNA is TGTGCCAGCAGCTTAGCGGGGGACAGGGATGAGCAGTTCTTC.

The chain uses TRBV12-3 or TRBV12-4 and TRBJ2-3, with a weak D call TRBD1 (5 bases). The V gene lost 8 bases and the J gene lost 2 bases, with 17 bases spanning the gap. The CDR3 is 15 residues long. CDR3 sequence (DNA): TGTGCCAGCTGCCTGTGGCAGGGCAACACAGATACGCAGTATTTT. It is translated as CASCLWQGNTDTQYF.

This clonotype was observed many times. The chain carries TRBV7-2 and TRBJ2-7; 13 nucleotides align to TRBD2. V shed 0 bases and J 0 bases; nucleotides not matched to a gene: 8. The length of the CDR3 is 19 residues. CDR1 and CDR2 from the germline V gene are SGHTA and FQGNSA. Here the CDR3 DNA reads TGTGCCAGCAGCTTAGCGAAGACTAGCGGGGGGCCCTACTCCTACGAGCAGTACTTC. This translates into CASSLAKTSGGPYSYEQYF.

The table lists this clonotype with many counts. V gene TRBV7-8 combines with J gene TRBJ2-1; 7 bases fit TRBD2. The CDR3 is 16 amino acids. CDR1 is SGHVS and CDR2 is FQNEAQ in the germline V gene. The V gene end was trimmed by 2 bases and the J gene end by 2 bases; junction bases not matched to a gene: 6. In nucleotides, the CDR3 is TGTGCCAGCAGCTTAAGCCCGGGGGGAACCTACAATGAGCAGTTCTTC. It translates to CASSLSPGGTYNEQFF.